These 24 T cell receptor beta chains were sequenced from one sample in a study of CD8 T cells in ankylosing spondylitis. The study's findings and limits: Seemingly characteristic of ankylosing spondylitis blood was a TCR beta motif consisting of several highly homologous variants.

These TCRs' antigens remain unknown. TCRdb re-analysed the 5' RACE reads in MiXCR, keeping a single row per CDR3 protein. The sample comprises a few hundred thousand distinct CDR3 sequences, around 24% of which are singletons, and around 16% rests with the top ten. Sample: blood, either unsorted or a sorted T cell fraction (not recorded which). All receptors derive from a male donor with ankylosing spondylitis.

This clonotype was seen more than once but under ten times. The gene calls are TRBV28 and TRBJ1-5; a weak D match, TRBD1 (6 bases). The CDR3 is 15 amino acids. Deletions cut 5 bases from V and 4 bases from J, with 15 bases between. Germline assignment: CDR1 MDHEN and CDR2 SYDVKM. CDR3: CASSQTVQGNQPQHF. For the CDR3, the DNA is TGTGCCAGCAGTCAAACGGTCCAGGGGAATCAGCCCCAGCATTTT.

In its sample, this clonotype was seen a few times. The chain has TRBV28 and TRBJ1-6; 7 nucleotides align to TRBD1. Trimming took 5 bases from V and 8 from J; bases not matched to a gene: 6. The CDR3 is 14 amino acids. CDR1 and CDR2 (germline): MDHEN, SYDVKM. The CDR3 nucleotides are TGTGCCAGCAGTCTCAGGGGGGCCCATTCACCCCTCCACTTT. It is translated as CASSLRGAHSPLHF.

This clonotype was observed a single time. V gene TRBV6-1 combines with J gene TRBJ2-7; a possible D gene is TRBD1 (6 bases). The V and J ends lost 4 bases and 6 bases respectively, with 16 bases between them. Germline V gene sequence: CDR1 MNHNS, CDR2 SASEGT. The CDR3 extends over 14 amino acids. As DNA, the CDR3 is TGTGCCAGCAGTGTGCACAGGGTGGCGGGCGAGCAGTACTTC. Its translation is CASSVHRVAGEQYF.

This sequence joins TRBV2 and TRBJ2-5, with D hard to call. Per the germline V gene, CDR1 is SNHLY and CDR2 is FYNNEI. Trimming removed 0 bases at V and 7 bases at J, with 15 bases between. The CDR3 has 15 residues. The CDR3 reads CASSEALRVSGTQYF. Here the CDR3 DNA reads TGTGCCAGCAGTGAAGCGCTTAGGGTTTCGGGGACCCAGTACTTC.

This clonotype was seen more than once but under ten times. The chain joins TRBV7-6 to TRBJ2-5; 8 nucleotides align to TRBD2. The V and J ends lost 5 bases and 4 bases, in that order; junction bases with no gene match: 12. This CDR3 is 16 amino acids long. Germline V gene data show CDR1 as SGHVS and CDR2 as FNYEAQ. The CDR3 loop reads CASSRRGAGVRETQYF. CDR3 in DNA: TGTGCCAGCAGCCGAAGGGGAGCGGGAGTCCGAGAGACCCAGTACTTC.

The chain links TRBV29-1 to TRBJ1-1; D ambiguous. V gave up 4 bases and J gave up 4 bases, with 19 bases separating them. This CDR3 has 15 residues. The germline CDR1 and CDR2 sequences are SQVTM and ANQGSEA. Written as DNA, the CDR3 is TGCAGCGTTGGCGAGTTCTACGGACCGGGCACTGAAGCTTTCTTT. It specifies CSVGEFYGPGTEAFF.

V is TRBV3-1 and J is TRBJ2-3; tentatively, D is TRBD1 or TRBD2 (5 bases each). Trimming removed 0 bases at V and 0 bases at J, with 13 bases between. CDR1 and CDR2 from the germline V gene are LGHDT and YNNKEL (reference sequence). This CDR3 is built from 17 residues. CDR3 residues: CASSQDRGGASTDTQYF. In DNA form, the CDR3 reads TGTGCCAGCAGCCAAGATCGGGGCGGAGCTAGCACAGATACGCAGTATTTT.

This clonotype has only one observation. CDR3 nucleotides: TGCGCCAGCAGCCAAGATCTGGCATCCTACGAGCAGTACTTC. Its protein product is CASSQDLASYEQYF. The gene calls are TRBV4-3 and TRBJ2-7; D remains ambiguous. The germline V gene encodes CDR1 LGHNA and CDR2 YSLEER. The CDR3 contains 14 residues. Trimming left V 0 bases short and J 1 base short, with 7 bases between.

Only a few counts were recorded for this clonotype. The V gene is TRBV5-5, the J gene TRBJ2-3; TRBD1 agrees at 7 bases. The CDR3 covers 14 residues. V trimming: 1 base; J trimming: 2 bases; junction bases outside the gene matches: 1. The germline V gene has CDR1 SGHKS and CDR2 YYEKEE (reference sequence). The CDR3: CASSLQGVTDTQYF. The CDR3 nucleotides read TGTGCCAGCAGCTTGCAGGGGGTCACAGATACGCAGTATTTT. Using reference TRBV5-5 and TRBJ2-3 for the parts outside the CDR3, the full variable domain is DAGVTQSPTHLIKTRGQQVTLRCSPISGHKSVSWYQQVLGQGPQFIFQYYEKEERGRGNFPDRFSARQFPNYSSELNVNALLLGDSALYLCASSLQGVTDTQYFGPGTRLTVL.

The rearrangement uses TRBV28 and TRBJ2-7; TRBD2 agrees at 14 bases. V shed 7 bases and J 3 bases; nucleotides not matched to a gene: 5. The germline V gene encodes CDR1 MDHEN and CDR2 SYDVKM. The CDR3 runs to 15 residues. As DNA, the CDR3 is TGTGCCAGCAACCCGGGACTAGCGGGAGTCTACGAGCAGTACTTC. Its translation: CASNPGLAGVYEQYF.

In its sample, this clonotype was seen a few times. The gene calls are TRBV7-2 and TRBJ1-6; 7 bases align to TRBD1. The CDR3 has 16 amino acids. V lost 7 bases, J lost 6 bases, and 12 bases stayed unmatched. The germline gives CDR1 SGHTA, CDR2 FQGNSA. The CDR3 coding sequence is TGTGCCAGCACCTATGCCGGGACAGCCTTTAATTCACCCCTCCACTTT. Translation gives CASTYAGTAFNSPLHF.

This clonotype was seen only a few times. The rearrangement links TRBV28 to TRBJ2-3; tentative D call: TRBD1 (5 bases). V was cut by 4 bases and J by 0 bases, with 8 bases left in between. CDR1 MDHEN and CDR2 SYDVKM come from the germline V gene. This CDR3 is 14 amino acids long. The CDR3 protein is CASSYRKSTDTQYF. CDR3 nucleotides: TGTGCCAGCAGTTACAGGAAAAGCACAGATACGCAGTATTTT.

This clonotype appeared a few times. The V and J genes are TRBV9 and TRBJ1-1; possible D gene TRBD1, 5 bases. The CDR3 length is 15 residues. Trimming took off 3 bases at V and 5 bases at J, with 17 bases between the two ends. Germline CDR1 SGDLS, CDR2 YYNGEE. The CDR3 coding sequence is TGTGCCAGCAGCGGCCGGGACCCTCGCGCGACTGAAGCTTTCTTT. Amino acids: CASSGRDPRATEAFF.

The chain combines TRBV7-9 with TRBJ2-3; 7 bases agree with TRBD1. The CDR3 totals 15 residues. Germline V gives CDR1 SEHNR, CDR2 FQNEAQ (reference sequence). V lost 5 bases to trimming and J lost 2 bases; unmatched junction nucleotides: 7. The DNA for the CDR3 is TGTGCCAGCAGCACACACAAGGGGGCCACAGATACGCAGTATTTT. This translates into CASSTHKGATDTQYF.

V usage is TRBV29-1 and J usage is TRBJ2-1; D is unclear. The V gene's germline CDR1 is SQVTM and CDR2 ANQGSEA. Trimming left V 4 bases short and J 0 bases short, with 7 bases between. The CDR3 extends over 13 amino acids. DNA of the CDR3: TGCAGCGTTGTGTGGAGCTCCTACAATGAGCAGTTCTTC. Translation gives CSVVWSSYNEQFF.

This chain joins TRBV20-1 and TRBJ2-3; 14 positions match TRBD2. With 5 bases clipped from V and 4 bases from J, the junction kept 11 bases outside the gene matches. This CDR3 contains 17 residues. Germline CDR1 reads DFQATT; CDR2 reads SNEGSKA (reference sequence). The DNA for the CDR3 is TGCAGTGCTGACGATCCGGGACTAGCGGGAGAACCAGATACGCAGTATTTT. It encodes CSADDPGLAGEPDTQYF.

This clonotype was seen only a few times. The chain has TRBV12-3 or TRBV12-4 and TRBJ1-5; D may be TRBD1 (5 bases). CDR3 length: 17 amino acids. V shed 3 bases and J shed 3 bases, with 18 bases lying between them. The chain's CDR3 is CASSFARRTQANQPQHF. The CDR3 DNA sequence: TGTGCCAGCAGTTTCGCCCGGAGGACACAGGCCAATCAGCCCCAGCATTTT.

This clonotype was seen ten or more times. The chain uses TRBV28 and TRBJ2-5; a weak D match, TRBD1 (5 bases). V dropped 2 bases and J dropped 2 bases, with 9 bases sitting between them. In germline, CDR1 is MDHEN, CDR2 SYDVKM. The CDR3 is 14 residues long. The CDR3 region is CASSLVGLQETQYF. DNA of the CDR3: TGTGCCAGCAGTTTAGTGGGGCTTCAAGAGACCCAGTACTTC.

The V and J genes are TRBV4-1 and TRBJ2-6; 7 nucleotides agree with TRBD1. The germline V gene has CDR1 MGHRA and CDR2 YSYEKL. The CDR3 consists of 16 residues. J gave up 2 bases and V 4 bases, and 5 bases lay outside the gene matches. The CDR3 region has the DNA TGCGCCAGCAGCCGAGACGACAGGGCTGGGGCCAACGTCCTGACTTTC. Protein: CASSRDDRAGANVLTF.

This clonotype was counted only a few times. V is TRBV14 and J is TRBJ1-1; D not certain. The germline gives CDR1 SGHDN, CDR2 FVKESK. The V gene lost 4 bases and the J gene lost 11 bases, with 14 bases spanning the gap. This CDR3 is built from 12 residues. CDR3 amino acids: CASSRGPSWAFF. CDR3 sequence (DNA): TGTGCCAGCAGCCGCGGACCCTCCTGGGCTTTCTTT.

The chain combines TRBV7-3 with TRBJ2-2; a possible D gene is TRBD1 (6 bases). Germline lookup yields CDR1 SGHTA and CDR2 FQGTGA. The CDR3 consists of 13 residues. The V gene lost 2 bases and the J gene lost 7 bases, with 8 bases spanning the gap. DNA of the CDR3: TGTGCCAGCAGCTTACAGGGGCACGGGGAGCTGTTTTTT. Protein: CASSLQGHGELFF.

The V call is TRBV11-2, the J call TRBJ2-7; 7 bases match TRBD2. This CDR3 contains 15 residues. The trim removed 5 bases at V and 2 bases at J, leaving 9 bases unmatched. CDR1 and CDR2 (germline): SGHAT, FQNNGV. The CDR3 here is CASSRAGPSAYEQYF. CDR3 DNA: TGTGCCAGCAGCCGAGCGGGACCATCAGCCTACGAGCAGTACTTC. Using reference TRBV11-2 and TRBJ2-7 for the parts outside the CDR3, the full variable domain is EAGVAQSPRYKIIEKRQSVAFWCNPISGHATLYWYQQILGQGPKLLIQFQNNGVVDDSQLPKDRFSAERLKGVDSTLKIQPAKLEDSAVYLCASSRAGPSAYEQYFGPGTRLTVT.

This clonotype has only a few counts. The rearrangement links TRBV18 to TRBJ2-4, with D unresolved. In germline, CDR1 is KGHSH, CDR2 LQKENI. The CDR3 is 15 residues long. V was shortened by 3 bases and J by 8 bases, with 17 bases between the two germline ends. CDR3 nucleotides: TGTGCCAGCTCACCGGAAATTCCCCCAAGGGACATTCAGTACTTC. Translation gives CASSPEIPPRDIQYF.

As to this clonotype: Germline and junction disagree at one end, which may indicate a read error. The chain recombines TRBV20-1 with TRBJ2-5, with D perhaps being TRBD1 or TRBD2 (5 bases each). This CDR3 is 14 amino acids long. CDR1 and CDR2 from the germline V gene are DFQATT and SNEGSKA (reference sequence). The DNA of the CDR3 is TGCAGTGCTACCCCAAGGGACGGGCAAGAGACCCAGTACTTT. Translation gives CSATPRDGQETQYF.